This T cell receptor beta chain was obtained from a study of T cells in Graves' hyperthyroidism and ophthalmopathy. The V gene end was trimmed by 4 bases and the J gene end by 3 bases; junction bases not matched to a gene: 7. CDR1 and CDR2 (germline): SGHRS, YFSETQ. The CDR3 totals 15 residues. From RNA transcripts, TCR beta CDR3 regions were amplified. Carried out on the TCR CDR3, a first-round RT-PCR used the HTBI primer set. Using its own MiXCR run on the multiplex PCR reads, TCRdb lists one record per CDR3 protein. The sample consists of 300,000 or so distinct CDR3 sequences, over 15% of them appearing once. This clonotype was found many times.

The V gene is TRBV5-1, the J gene TRBJ2-3; 8 bases line up with TRBD1. The specimen was blood. This clonotype was obtained from an older woman with Graves' ophthalmopathy. The CDR3 DNA follows: TGCGCCAGCAGCCCGGACAGGGTAAGGACAGATACGCAGTATTTT. This encodes CASSPDRVRTDTQYF.